This T cell receptor (beta chain) comes out of a study of vaccination effects on CD4 cells after COVID-19. The V end was cut by 4 bases, the J end by 5 bases, with 17 bases between. The CDR3 has 15 residues. Generated by immunoSEQ multiplex PCR, the TCRdb table keeps only in-frame clones and is missing some. The sample lists just under 75,000 clones, 60% to 75% occurring once. Comments on this clone: The antigen remains undetermined.

Sequencing in the ViraFEST assay came after antigen-specific CD4+ T cells had been expanded with viral peptide pools, which were used to stimulate PBMC. Culture proceeded for approximately 9 days, and CD4+ T cells were then isolated. Previously uninfected by SARS-CoV-2, the vaccine recipients also showed negative nucleocapsid antibodies. The sample consisted of CD4+ T cells from PBMCs cultured with HCoV-NL63 spike peptides, taken before COVID-19 vaccination. The rearrangement joins TRBV23-1 to TRBJ2-5; D remains unclear. TRBV23-1 falls under the ORF class, with uncertain function. This receptor was taken from a human donor who received a COVID-19 vaccine. The CDR3 bases are TGCGCCAGCAGTCCTCTAGGAATTCCCTGGGAGACCCAGTACTTC. Protein: CASSPLGIPWETQYF.